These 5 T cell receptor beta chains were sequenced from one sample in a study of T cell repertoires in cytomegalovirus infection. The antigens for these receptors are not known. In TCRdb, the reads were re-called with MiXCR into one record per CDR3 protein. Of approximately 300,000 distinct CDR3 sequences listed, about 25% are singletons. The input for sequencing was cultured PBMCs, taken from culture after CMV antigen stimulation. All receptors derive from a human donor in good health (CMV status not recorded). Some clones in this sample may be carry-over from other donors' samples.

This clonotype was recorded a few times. DNA of the CDR3: TGTGCCATCAGAGCCTGGGACAGAGAAAAACTGTTTTTT. It translates to CAIRAWDREKLFF. The chain combines TRBV10-3 with TRBJ1-4, with 7 nucleotides matching TRBD1. CDR3 size: 13 residues. Losses at the gene ends were 6 bases for V and 8 bases for J; bases not matched to a gene: 6. Germline values: CDR1 ENHRY, CDR2 SYGVKD.

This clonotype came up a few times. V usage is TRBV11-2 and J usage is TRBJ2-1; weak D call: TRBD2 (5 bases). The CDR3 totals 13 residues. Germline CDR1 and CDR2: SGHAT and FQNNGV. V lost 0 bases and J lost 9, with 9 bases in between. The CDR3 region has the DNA TGTGCCAGCAGCTTAGACTGGACTCGTGAGCAGTTCTTC. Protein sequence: CASSLDWTREQFF.

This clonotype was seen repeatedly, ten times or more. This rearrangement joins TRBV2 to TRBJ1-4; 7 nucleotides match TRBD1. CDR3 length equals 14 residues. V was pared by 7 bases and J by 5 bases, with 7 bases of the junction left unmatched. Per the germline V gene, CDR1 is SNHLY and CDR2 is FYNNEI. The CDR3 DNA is TGTGCCAGCACCCGACAGGGAAGAAATGAAAAACTGTTTTTT. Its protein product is CASTRQGRNEKLFF.

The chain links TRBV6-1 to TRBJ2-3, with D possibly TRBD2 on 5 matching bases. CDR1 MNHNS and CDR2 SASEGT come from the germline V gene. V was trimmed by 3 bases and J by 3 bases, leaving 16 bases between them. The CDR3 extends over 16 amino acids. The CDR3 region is CASSEIAGQVTDTQYF. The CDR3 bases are TGTGCCAGCAGTGAGATCGCGGGCCAAGTTACAGATACGCAGTATTTT.

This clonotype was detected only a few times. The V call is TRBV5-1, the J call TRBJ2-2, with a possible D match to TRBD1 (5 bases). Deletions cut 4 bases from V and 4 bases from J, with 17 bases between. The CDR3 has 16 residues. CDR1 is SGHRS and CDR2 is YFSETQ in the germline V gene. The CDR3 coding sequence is TGCGCCAGCAGCCCCGATGTAGGGGTTACCACCGGGGAGCTGTTTTTT. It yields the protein CASSPDVGVTTGELFF. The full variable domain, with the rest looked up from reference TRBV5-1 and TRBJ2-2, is KAGVTQTPRYLIKTRGQQVTLSCSPISGHRSVSWYQQTPGQGLQFLFEYFSETQRNKGNFPGRFSGRQFSNSRSEMNVSTLELGDSALYLCASSPDVGVTTGELFFGEGSRLTVL.